This TCR beta chain was identified during a study of T cell responses to AZD1222 COVID-19 vaccine. On this clone: Its specificity is unknown.

Study-level findings and limits: The CD4 TCRs associated with vaccination extended across spike and predominated at 160-218 and 743-854. It should be noted that donors were predominantly white British and more often female, and clonal diversity was possibly underestimated. Nearly half of spike-specific TCRs reportedly go after variant regions that carry no mutations.

Germline-derived CDR1 and CDR2 are KGHDR and SFDVKD. V lost 3 bases and J lost 3; bases outside the gene matches: 2. This CDR3 has 17 amino acids. The repertoire was sequenced with immunoSEQ multiplex PCR; TCRdb's copy has only in-frame clones and lacks some. The sample has about 130,000 clones, over 90% seen once. The clonotype originates from an adult in good health. This chain connects TRBV24-1 to TRBJ2-3; 16 nucleotides agree with TRBD2. Sequencing used peripheral blood, obtained on day 0 of AZD1222 vaccination. The chain's CDR3 is CATSDGTSGRGTDTQYF. As DNA, the CDR3 is TGTGCCACCAGTGATGGGACTAGCGGGAGGGGGACAGATACGCAGTATTTT.